The rows below give T cell receptor beta chains drawn from one sample of a study of long-term antiretroviral therapy in people with HIV. Measured with immunoSEQ multiplex PCR; TCRdb has only the in-frame clones, and not every one. The table shows about 21,000 clones, with roughly 90% occurring only once. The material was unsorted PBMCs, obtained 2.1 years after starting antiretroviral therapy. These receptors came from a man between 18 and 35 years old with HIV. CDR3s include the opening cysteine and the closing phenylalanine or tryptophan. The D gene is left open where the match is weak. Clone sizes are given selectively: once, few, many, or a class where the clone is expanded.

NA TRBJ2-2 NA 13 TRBV6-5 TGTGCCAGCAGTTACTCGACAGGTGGGAAGCTGTTTTTT CASSYSTGGKLFF
NA TRBJ2-5 NA 17 TRBV6-1 TGTGCCAGCAGTGAAGCTAAAAGGCGGAGGGGGCAAGAGACCCAGTACTTC CASSEAKRRRGQETQYF
NA TRBJ1-2 NA 15 TRBV29-1 TGCAGCGTTGAAGATCTGAAGGGGGGGGACTATGGCTACACCTTC CSVEDLKGGDYGYTF
NA TRBJ2-2 NA 15 TRBV5-1 TGCGCCAGCAGCTTGCGACTCGCGAACACCGGGGAGCTGTTTTTT CASSLRLANTGELFF
NA TRBJ1-1 NA 14 TRBV29-1 TGCAGCGTTACGATGGCGGTTATGAACACTGAAGCTTTCTTT CSVTMAVMNTEAFF
NA TRBJ2-4 TRBD2 16 TRBV6-6 TGTGCCAGCAGTTACTCGCCTAGCGGGGTTATGAACATTCAGTACTTC CASSYSPSGVMNIQYF
NA TRBJ2-3 TRBD2 15 TRBV9 TGTGCCAGCAGCGCTAGCGGGGGGGGCACAGATACGCAGTATTTT CASSASGGGTDTQYF
NA TRBJ2-7 NA 14 TRBV9 TGTGCCAGCAGCGTAGGTGTGGGCTCCTACGAGCAGTACTTC CASSVGVGSYEQYF
NA TRBJ1-2 NA 14 TRBV2 TGTGCCAGCATTACCCCCTGGGGCAGCTATGGCTACACCTTC CASITPWGSYGYTF
NA TRBJ1-1 NA 12 TRBV7-9 TGTGCCAGCAGCTTAGGGGACCTCGAGGCTTTCTTT CASSLGDLEAFF
NA TRBJ1-1 NA 15 TRBV4-2 TGTGCCAGCAGCCATCTTTTACGGGTTGACACTGAAGCTTTCTTT CASSHLLRVDTEAFF
NA TRBJ1-1 NA 13 TRBV7-9 TGTGCCAGCAGCCGAGGACGGGGGACTGAAGCTTTCTTT CASSRGRGTEAFF
NA TRBJ1-2 NA 15 TRBV7-9 TGTGCCAGCAGCTCCGGGGGGGAAGTCAGCTATGGCTACACCTTC CASSSGGEVSYGYTF
NA TRBJ2-1 NA 13 TRBV19 TGTGCCACGAAGGAGAATTTGCGCAATGAGCAGTTCTTC CATKENLRNEQFF
once TRBJ2-1 NA 16 TRBV28 TGTGCCAGCAGTTTATCCGGGCCGCCCGCCTACAATGAGCAGTTCTTC CASSLSGPPAYNEQFF
NA TRBJ2-7 TRBD2 15 TRBV7-2 TGTGCCAGCAGCAGACTAGCGGGGGGGGGCTACGAGCAGTACTTC CASSRLAGGGYEQYF
NA TRBJ2-7 NA 12 TRBV30 TGTGCCTGGAGCACTGGGGCCTACGAGCAGTACTTC CAWSTGAYEQYF
few TRBJ1-5 NA 17 TRBV7-9 TGTGCCAGCAGCTTAGCGACTACAGGTGGCGATCGTCAGCCCCAGCATTTT CASSLATTGGDRQPQHF
few TRBJ2-6 NA 13 TRBV10-2 TGCGCCAGCAGTAGCGCTGGGGCCAACGTCCTGACTTTC CASSSAGANVLTF